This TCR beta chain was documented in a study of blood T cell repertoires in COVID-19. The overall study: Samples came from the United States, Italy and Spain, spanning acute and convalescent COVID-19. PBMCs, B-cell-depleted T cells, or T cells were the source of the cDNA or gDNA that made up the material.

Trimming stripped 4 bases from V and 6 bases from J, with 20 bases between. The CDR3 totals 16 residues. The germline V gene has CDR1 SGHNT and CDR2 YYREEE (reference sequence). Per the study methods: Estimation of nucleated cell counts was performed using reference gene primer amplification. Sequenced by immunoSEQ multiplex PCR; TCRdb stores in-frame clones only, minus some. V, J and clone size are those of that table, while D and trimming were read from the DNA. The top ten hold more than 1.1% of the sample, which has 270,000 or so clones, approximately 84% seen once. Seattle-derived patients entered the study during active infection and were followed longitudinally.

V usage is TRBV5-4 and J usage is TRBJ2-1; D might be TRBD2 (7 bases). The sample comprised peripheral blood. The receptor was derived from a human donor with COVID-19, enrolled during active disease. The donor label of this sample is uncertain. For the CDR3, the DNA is TGTGCCAGCAGCCCAGGGGCGGGAGCCGCTCGCAATGAGCAGTTCTTC. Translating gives CASSPGAGAARNEQFF. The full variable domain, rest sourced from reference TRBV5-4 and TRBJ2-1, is ETGVTQSPTHLIKTRGQQVTLRCSSQSGHNTVSWYQQALGQGPQFIFQYYREEENGRGNFPPRFSGLQFPNYSSELNVNALELDDSALYLCASSPGAGAARNEQFFGPGTRLTVL.